Given below is one TCR beta chain in context. Its specificity is unknown. This record comes from a study of T cells and Merkel cell carcinoma outcomes. The germline V gene has CDR1 MRHNA and CDR2 SNTAGT. V was clipped by 3 bases and J by 8 bases, with 12 bases between them. This CDR3 spans 13 amino acids. Study findings and constraints: Repertoire plus T-cell density reportedly predicted Merkel cell carcinoma outcomes.

The repertoire was sequenced with immunoSEQ multiplex PCR; TCRdb's copy has only in-frame clones and lacks some. The sample holds 11,000 to 15,000 clones, just under 95% seen once. The TCR was taken from a human donor with Merkel cell carcinoma. This chain links TRBV6-4 with TRBJ2-3; no firm D call. Sequencing input: tumor tissue from Merkel cell carcinoma. The CDR3 spells CASSEIGLGTQYF. CDR3 bases: TGTGCCAGCAGTGAGATCGGGCTGGGTACGCAGTATTTT.